This T cell receptor beta chain was found in a study of vaccination and CD4 T cells after COVID-19 (dated by TCRdb to between 2021 and 2024). About the study as a whole: Convalescent patients had a positive SARS-CoV-2 result on nasal swab PCR, and of these patients, under ten had mild disease and one had severe disease. The convalescent cohort comprised six males and four females, including two Hispanic individuals, seven Caucasians, two Asians and one multiracial person. Participants got two doses of the Pfizer-BioNTech BNT162b2 vaccine (n=8) or two doses of the Moderna mRNA-1273 vaccine (n=2). Post-COVID blood samples were collected from convalescent patients a median of roughly 100 days after diagnosis, with a range of about 30 to 180 days. Post-vaccine blood samples were obtained a median of roughly 75 days after the second vaccine dose, with a range of about 12 to 241 days. For stimulating the cultures, overlapping spike peptide pools were used, derived from SARS-CoV-2 as well as from the common cold coronaviruses HCoV-NL63, HCoV-OC43 and HCoV-229E. Control cultures used a CEFX viral epitope pool as positive control, an HIV-1 Nef peptide pool as negative control, or no peptide. In approximately eleven COVID-19 convalescent patients and a handful of infection-naive healthy vaccine recipients, the spike-specific CD4+ TCR repertoire before mRNA vaccination was compared with the repertoire after mRNA vaccination.

The investigation overall reported the following: In convalescent patients, a median approximately 83% of post-vaccine SARS-CoV-2-reactive clones were detected only after vaccination, and vaccine-specific priming was suggested by this finding. Of the vaccine-specific clones found in convalescent patients, nearly all (304 of 307) were mono-reactive for SARS-CoV-2 spike instead of being cross-reactive with common cold coronaviruses. An increase in the median number of SARS-CoV-2-reactive clonotypes from approximately 20 after infection to a few dozen after vaccination was observed, but the change was not found to be significant. Relatively few convalescent patients were included in the study, and early timepoints after natural infection were not analyzed.

The CDR3, cysteine through phenylalanine, is 15 amino acids long. Only CDR3 DNA is held: 45 bases, read in frame from base 1. The germline V gene provides CDR1 SGHTA and CDR2 FQGTGA. Relative to germline, V is 2 bases shorter and J is 5 bases shorter, with 15 bases between their ends. About this clonotype itself: The antigen this receptor binds is unknown. There are no base qualities to consult, and no much larger clone falls within one base.

Library method: PCR. TCR sequencing of DNA from cultured CD4+ T cells used the Oncomine TCR Beta short-read assay at the Johns Hopkins FTIC core. The QIAamp micro DNA kit was used to extract genomic DNA from the cultured CD4+ T cells. The Oncomine TCR Beta libraries from cultured CD4+ T cells were pooled using unique dual indexes and then sequenced on an Illumina iSeq 100. Under the source paper's analysis protocol: Non-productive sequences were filtered out, and CDR3s that did not start with C, did not end with F or W, or were shorter than 7 amino acids were discarded. The MANAFEST web application identified antigen-specific clonotypes by comparing peptide-stimulated wells against reference wells and other culture wells. An FDR below 0.05, an odds ratio above 5, and a productive frequency above 0.1% in at least two of three replicate wells were required for clones to be considered positive. A clonotype counted as cross-reactive if it showed significant expansion both in the SARS-CoV-2 spike wells and in at least one common cold coronavirus spike condition. Similarity between CDR3 sequences was evaluated in R version 3.6.1 using Levenshtein distances (stringdist) and unrooted phylogenetic trees (ape). In-frame beta chains were kept once TCRdb had trimmed the public reads at Q25 with fastp and called clones with MiXCR. Duplicate CDR3 protein sequences are folded into a single record with the most common DNA and genes. TCRdb's processing, not the authors', yielded these V and J calls. Recorded for this sample are about 20,000 distinct CDR3 sequences; over 50% of them occurred a single time. 3.5% to 4.5% of the sample goes to the ten largest clones.

What the treatment or condition label conveys for this sample: roughly 10-day PBMC culture with coronavirus spike peptide pools or control peptides (ViraFEST assay). The ViraFEST assay, used in the study, expanded antigen-specific T cells with peptide pools and then identified the expanded clonotypes through TCR sequencing. Positive SARS-CoV-2 PCR tests in the convalescent patients dated from March to December 2020, before Alpha, Beta and Delta variants emerged in the United States. PBMCs were cultured at around 2.2 million per well in IMDM supplemented with roughly 5.2% human AB serum and about 10 IU/ml IL-2, with about 9 ug/ml peptide pools added. On days 3 and 7, half of the culture medium was replaced with fresh IL-2-containing medium. CD4+ T cells were isolated after around 11 days of culture through negative selection using the EasySep CD4+ T cell isolation kit. Ficoll-Paque Plus gradient centrifugation was used to isolate PBMCs from whole blood, and the isolated PBMCs were then either used fresh or cryopreserved at -140C. Triplicate wells were generally used for each culture condition.

The TCR comes from a human donor who had recovered from COVID-19. The specimen sequenced was CD4+ T cells from blood, cultured in vitro. The rearrangement joined TRBV7-3 to TRBJ2-5, with TRBD2 perhaps the D gene, on 6 matching bases. The CDR3 protein is CASSLEGGAGETQYF. The sequenced DNA is TGTGCCAGCAGCTTAGAAGGAGGGGCAGGGGAGACCCAGTACTTC.